This T cell receptor beta chain stems from a study of shared clonotypes between healthy human individuals. Study-wide points: Clonotype sharing among donors likely depends on sequencing depth.

CDR3 length equals 14 residues. V shed 5 bases and J 8 bases; nucleotides not matched to a gene: 8. In germline, CDR1 is MNHEY, CDR2 SVGAGI. Comments on this clone: Its antigen is currently unknown.

Splitting the CD4+ cells yielded a CD45RA+ naive subset and a CD45RA-negative memory subset. Method: immunoSEQ multiplex PCR; TCRdb's copy keeps in-frame clones and lacks some. Of about 2 million clones detected, 85% to 95% appear once; the ten largest clones hold 0.13%. This TCR came from a man younger than 35 in good health. The rearrangement uses TRBV6-5 and TRBJ1-4, with 7 nucleotides matching TRBD1. What was sequenced was naive CD4+ T cells sorted from blood. Noted subset: CD45RA+ positively selected. The CDR3 region is CASSQQGTGEKLFF. In nucleotides, the CDR3 is TGTGCCAGCAGTCAACAGGGGACGGGCGAAAAACTGTTTTTT.